The clone carrying this T cell receptor beta chain was counted only a few times. The data were obtained in a study of blood T cells in healthy people across ages. Donor samples were obtained from healthy Caucasian individuals from Russia, aged about 6 to 95. Peripheral blood from each donor was collected in a volume of approximately 9.2 milliliters. Primed by a sample-barcoded 5' primer and a J-beta primer mix, a second PCR proceeded for roughly 6 to 12 cycles. All samples yielded 3 million or more CDR3-containing paired-end reads. TCRdb used MiXCR to reprocess the 5' RACE reads, holding one entry per CDR3 protein. The sample has 700,000 or so distinct CDR3 sequences, about 24% seen once. The TCR sequence derives from a man between 65 and 85 years old in good health. Specimen: blood.

The CDR3 bases are TGTGCCAGCAGCTTAGAACCAGAAAACTATGGCTACACCTTC. Amino acid sequence: CASSLEPENYGYTF. This chain connects TRBV7-2 to TRBJ1-2; no definite D call. V was shortened by 1 base and J by 2 bases, with 8 bases between the two germline ends. CDR1 is SGHTA and CDR2 is FQGNSA in the germline V gene. The CDR3 is 14 residues long.